This T cell receptor (beta chain) was obtained from a study of T-cell memory formation after mild COVID-19. Study as a whole: TCR clusters showed largely donor specificity.

TCRdb called the 5' RACE reads again in MiXCR, with one record for every CDR3 protein. The sample lists 550,000 to 700,000 distinct CDR3 sequences; around 17% were seen once. Regarding the study as a whole: Later expanders leaned toward CD4+, whereas clones contracting from day 15 to 85 were balanced CD4/CD8. Some clones that responded turned up in pre-infection memory, which suggests that cross-reactive memory joined in. Contracting CD4+ clones sat mainly in CM and EM; CD8+ in EMRA.

The V gene's germline CDR1 is MDHEN and CDR2 SYDVKM. Trimming pared 10 bases from V and 1 base from J, leaving 7 bases between. The CDR3 is 11 residues long. To note about this clonotype: No antigen is known for it.

Sequencing was done on a sample of PBMCs or a T cell subset sorted from them (not recorded which). The receptor was derived from an adult woman who had mild COVID-19 (a few samples of this study predate the infection). Cell type and time point are not known. The J gene is TRBJ1-1, the V gene TRBV28; unclear D gene. The CDR3 coding sequence is TGTGCCATCCTCGGGAACACTGAAGCTTTCTTT. Its protein product is CAILGNTEAFF.